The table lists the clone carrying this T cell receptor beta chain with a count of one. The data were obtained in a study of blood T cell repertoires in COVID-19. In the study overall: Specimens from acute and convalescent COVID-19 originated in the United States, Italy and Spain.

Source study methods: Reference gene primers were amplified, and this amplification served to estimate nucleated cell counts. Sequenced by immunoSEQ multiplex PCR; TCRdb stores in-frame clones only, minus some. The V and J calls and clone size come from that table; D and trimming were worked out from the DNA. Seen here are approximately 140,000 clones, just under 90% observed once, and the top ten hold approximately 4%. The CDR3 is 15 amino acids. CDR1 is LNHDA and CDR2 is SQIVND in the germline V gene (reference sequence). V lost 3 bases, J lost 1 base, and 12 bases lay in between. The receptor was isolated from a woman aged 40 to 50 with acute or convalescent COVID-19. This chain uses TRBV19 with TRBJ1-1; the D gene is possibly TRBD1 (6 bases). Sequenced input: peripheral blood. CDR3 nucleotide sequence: TGTGCCAGTAGTATGGCGGGGGGCGAGAACACTGAAGCTTTCTTT. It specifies CASSMAGGENTEAFF.